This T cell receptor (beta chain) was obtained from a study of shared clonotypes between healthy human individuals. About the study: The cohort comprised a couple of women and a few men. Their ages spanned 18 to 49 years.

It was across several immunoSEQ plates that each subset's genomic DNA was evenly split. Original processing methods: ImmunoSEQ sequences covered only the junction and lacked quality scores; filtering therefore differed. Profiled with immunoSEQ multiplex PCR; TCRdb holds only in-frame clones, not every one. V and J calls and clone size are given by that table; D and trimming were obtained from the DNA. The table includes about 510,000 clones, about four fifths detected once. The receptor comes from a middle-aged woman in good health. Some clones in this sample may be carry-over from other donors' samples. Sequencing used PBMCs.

The CDR3 region is CASSPGTGGRETQYF. DNA of the CDR3: TGTGCCAGCTCACCAGGGACAGGGGGCCGGGAGACCCAGTACTTC. The J gene is TRBJ2-5, the V gene TRBV18; 12 bases agree with TRBD1. The CDR3 spans 15 residues. Trimming removed 2 bases from V and 5 bases from J; junction bases left unmatched: 3. The germline V gene encodes CDR1 KGHSH and CDR2 LQKENI. The variable domain in full, with the rest retrieved from reference TRBV18 and TRBJ2-5, is NAGVMQNPRHLVRRRGQEARLRCSPMKGHSHVYWYRQLPEEGLKFMVYLQKENIIDESGMPKERFSAEFPKEGPSILRIQQVVRGDSAAYFCASSPGTGGRETQYFGPGTRLLVL.